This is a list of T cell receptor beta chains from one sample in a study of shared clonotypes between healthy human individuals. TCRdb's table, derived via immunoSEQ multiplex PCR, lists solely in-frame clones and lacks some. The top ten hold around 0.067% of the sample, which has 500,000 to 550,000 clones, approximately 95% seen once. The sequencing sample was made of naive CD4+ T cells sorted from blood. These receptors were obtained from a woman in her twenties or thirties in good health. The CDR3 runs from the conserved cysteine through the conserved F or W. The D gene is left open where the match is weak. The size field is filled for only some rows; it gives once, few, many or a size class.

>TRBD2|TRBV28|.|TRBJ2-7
CASSSPGGFDEQYF
TGTGCCAGCAGTTCCCCGGGAGGATTCGACGAGCAGTACTTC
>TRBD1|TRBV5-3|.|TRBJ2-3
CASSFRQGSTDTQYF
TGTGCCAGCAGCTTCCGACAGGGGAGCACAGATACGCAGTATTTT
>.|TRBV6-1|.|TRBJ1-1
CASSDPNTEAFF
TGTGCCAGCAGTGACCCGAACACTGAAGCTTTCTTT
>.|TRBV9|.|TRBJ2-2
CASSVEVRRYTGELFF
TGTGCCAGCAGCGTTGAGGTAAGGCGGTATACCGGGGAGCTGTTTTTT
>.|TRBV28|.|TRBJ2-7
CASSFRLAVSAFTYEQYF
TGTGCCAGCAGTTTTAGGTTGGCTGTTAGCGCCTTTACCTACGAGCAGTACTTC
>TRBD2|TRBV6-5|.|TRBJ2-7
CASSSTSGRDSYEQYF
TGTGCCAGCAGTTCCACTAGCGGGAGGGACTCCTACGAGCAGTACTTC
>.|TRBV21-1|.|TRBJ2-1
CASSKRGRGLSYNEQFF
TGTGCCAGCAGCAAAAGGGGCAGGGGGCTATCCTACAATGAGCAGTTCTTC
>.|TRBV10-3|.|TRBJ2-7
CATVSPDIGPYEQYF
TGTGCCACCGTTAGCCCAGACATTGGCCCCTACGAGCAGTACTTC
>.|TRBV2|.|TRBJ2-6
CASGYSRGSGANVLTF
TGTGCCAGCGGGTATTCCAGGGGATCTGGGGCCAACGTCCTGACTTTC
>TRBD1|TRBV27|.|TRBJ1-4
CASSFKGATNEKLFF
TGTGCCAGCAGTTTCAAGGGGGCGACTAATGAAAAACTGTTTTTT
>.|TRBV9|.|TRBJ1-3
CASSVLDSGNTIYF
TGTGCCAGCAGCGTTTTGGATTCTGGAAACACCATATATTTT
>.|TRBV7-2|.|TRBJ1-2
CASSLSRDVYGYTF
TGTGCCAGCAGCTTATCCAGAGATGTCTATGGCTACACCTTC
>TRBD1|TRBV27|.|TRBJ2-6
CASSLTGVSGANVLTF
TGTGCCAGCAGTCTTACAGGGGTTAGTGGGGCCAACGTCCTGACTTTC
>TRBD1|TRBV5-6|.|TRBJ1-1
CASSLVRTGGLNTEAFF
TGTGCCAGCAGCTTGGTTCGGACAGGGGGGCTGAACACTGAAGCTTTCTTT
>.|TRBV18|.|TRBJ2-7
CASSPRSGAYEQYF
TGTGCCAGCTCACCACGTAGCGGAGCCTACGAGCAGTACTTC
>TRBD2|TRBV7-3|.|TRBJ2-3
CASSLIGLAGHSTDTQYF
TGTGCCAGCAGCTTAATCGGACTAGCGGGGCACAGCACAGATACGCAGTATTTT
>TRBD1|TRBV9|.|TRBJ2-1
CASSAGTGYNEQFF
TGTGCCAGCAGCGCCGGGACAGGCTACAATGAGCAGTTCTTC
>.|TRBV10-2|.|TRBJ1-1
CASSRDTHTEAFF
TGCGCCAGCAGTCGGGACACGCACACTGAAGCTTTCTTT
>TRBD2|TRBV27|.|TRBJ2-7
CASSPGGLAGGYEQYF
TGTGCCAGCAGTCCCGGCGGACTAGCGGGAGGGTACGAGCAGTACTTC
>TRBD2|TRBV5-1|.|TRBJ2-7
CASSPGGGFSYEQYF
TGCGCCAGCAGCCCCGGGGGGGGGTTCTCCTACGAGCAGTACTTC
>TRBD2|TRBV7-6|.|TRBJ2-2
CASSFSTSGNTGELFF
TGTGCCAGCAGCTTCTCGACTAGCGGTAACACCGGGGAGCTGTTTTTT
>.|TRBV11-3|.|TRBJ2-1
CASSNLRGSGAYNEQFF
TGTGCCAGCAGCAACCTCCGGGGGTCGGGAGCCTACAATGAGCAGTTCTTC
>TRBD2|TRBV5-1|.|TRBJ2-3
CASSLGPGGPTDTQYF
TGCGCCAGCTCATTGGGCCCGGGAGGGCCAACGGATACGCAGTATTTT
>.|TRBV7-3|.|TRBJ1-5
CASSLRLHRSNQPQHF
TGTGCCAGCAGCTTAAGACTGCACCGTAGCAATCAGCCCCAGCATTTT
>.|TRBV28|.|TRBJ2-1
CASTRWGRGNEQFF
TGTGCCAGCACCCGGTGGGGTCGTGGGAATGAGCAGTTCTTC
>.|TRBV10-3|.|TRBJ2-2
CAIQATNRDTGELFF
TGTGCCATCCAGGCCACTAATCGAGACACCGGGGAGCTGTTTTTT
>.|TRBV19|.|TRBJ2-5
CASSLQGTETQYF
TGTGCCAGTAGTCTACAGGGCACAGAGACCCAGTACTTC
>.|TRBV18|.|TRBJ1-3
CASSPYNDSGNTIYF
TGTGCCAGCTCACCGTACAATGACTCTGGAAACACCATATATTTT
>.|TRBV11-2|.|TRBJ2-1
CASSLDGYNEQFF
TGTGCCAGCAGCTTAGACGGGTACAATGAGCAGTTCTTC
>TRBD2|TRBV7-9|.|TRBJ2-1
CASSPGLAKHEQFF
TGTGCCAGCAGCCCGGGACTAGCAAAGCATGAGCAGTTCTTC
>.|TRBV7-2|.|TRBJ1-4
CASNPGHPNEKLFF
TGTGCCAGCAACCCGGGACACCCTAATGAAAAACTGTTTTTT
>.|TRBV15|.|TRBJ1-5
CATSRVQGVNQPQHF
TGTGCCACCAGCAGAGTACAGGGAGTCAATCAGCCCCAGCATTTT
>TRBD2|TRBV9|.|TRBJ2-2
CASSPTRLALTGELFF
TGTGCCAGCAGCCCCACGAGACTAGCGTTGACCGGGGAGCTGTTTTTT
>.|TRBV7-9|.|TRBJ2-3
CASSLGPSTDTQYF
TGTGCCAGCAGCTTAGGGCCGAGCACAGATACGCAGTATTTT
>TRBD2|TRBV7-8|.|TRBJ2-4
CASSDTGTSGPIQYF
TGTGCCAGCAGCGACACCGGGACTAGCGGGCCCATTCAGTACTTC
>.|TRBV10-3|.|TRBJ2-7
CAISDFGEQYF
TGTGCCATCAGTGATTTTGGCGAGCAGTACTTC
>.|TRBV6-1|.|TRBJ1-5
CASSRELVRPQHF
TGTGCCAGCTCAAGGGAGTTAGTTAGGCCCCAGCATTTT
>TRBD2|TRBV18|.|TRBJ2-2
CASSHIVIGTTNTGELFF
TGTGCCAGCTCACATATTGTAATTGGGACTACGAACACCGGGGAGCTGTTTTTT
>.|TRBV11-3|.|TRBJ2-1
CASSLGAGRLNEQFF
TGTGCCAGCAGCTTAGGAGCCGGGAGATTGAATGAGCAGTTCTTC
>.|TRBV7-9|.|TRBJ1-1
CASSPISGTEAFF
TGTGCCAGCAGCCCCATCTCGGGGACTGAAGCTTTCTTT
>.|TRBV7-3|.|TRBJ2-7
CASSLGPLGYEQYF
TGTGCCAGCAGCTTAGGGCCCCTGGGGTACGAGCAGTACTTC
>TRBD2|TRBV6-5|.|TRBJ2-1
CASSYRPAGEGEQFF
TGTGCCAGCAGTTACCGTCCAGCGGGAGAGGGTGAGCAGTTCTTC
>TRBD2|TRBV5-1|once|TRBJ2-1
CASSGVLAGGRSYNEQFF
TGCGCCAGCAGCGGGGTGCTAGCGGGAGGTAGGTCCTACAATGAGCAGTTCTTC
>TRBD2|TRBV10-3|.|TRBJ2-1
CAISGLAGGNEQFF
TGTGCCATCAGTGGTCTAGCGGGAGGAAATGAGCAGTTCTTC
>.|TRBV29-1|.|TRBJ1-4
CSVERVGGEKLFF
TGCAGCGTTGAGAGGGTGGGTGGTGAAAAACTGTTTTTT
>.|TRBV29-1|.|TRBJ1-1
CSVHPDSRPGTEAFF
TGCAGCGTACACCCTGACAGCCGACCTGGGACTGAAGCTTTCTTT
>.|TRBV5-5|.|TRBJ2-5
CASSLDRQTQYF
TGTGCCAGCAGCTTGGACAGACAGACCCAGTACTTC
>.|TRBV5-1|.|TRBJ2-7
CASRKTGSYEQYF
TGCGCCAGCAGAAAAACAGGGTCCTACGAGCAGTACTTC
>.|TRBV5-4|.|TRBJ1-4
CASSLTPLLATNEKLFF
TGTGCCAGCAGCTTGACCCCATTACTTGCAACTAATGAAAAACTGTTTTTT
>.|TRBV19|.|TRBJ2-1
CASSILVGEQFF
TGTGCCAGTAGTATTTTAGTGGGTGAGCAGTTCTTC
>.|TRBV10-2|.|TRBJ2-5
CASSESGGETQYF
TGCGCCAGCAGTGAGTCTGGGGGAGAGACCCAGTACTTC
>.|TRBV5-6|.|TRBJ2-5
CASSWEGIQETQYF
TGTGCCAGCAGCTGGGAAGGGATCCAAGAGACCCAGTACTTC